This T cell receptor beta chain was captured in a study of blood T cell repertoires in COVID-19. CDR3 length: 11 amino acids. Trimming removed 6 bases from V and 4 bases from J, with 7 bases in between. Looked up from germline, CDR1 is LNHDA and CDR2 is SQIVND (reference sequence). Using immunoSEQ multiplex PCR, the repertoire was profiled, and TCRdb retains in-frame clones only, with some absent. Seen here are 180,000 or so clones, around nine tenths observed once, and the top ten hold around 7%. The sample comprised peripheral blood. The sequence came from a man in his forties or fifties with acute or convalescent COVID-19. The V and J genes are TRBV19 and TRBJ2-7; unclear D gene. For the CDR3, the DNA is TGTGCCAGTAGGGCCGGGTACGAGCAGTACTTC. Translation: CASRAGYEQYF.